Only a few counts were recorded for the clone carrying this T cell receptor beta chain. Its antigen is not identified. cDNA serving as the sequencing template came from extracted, reverse transcribed RNA. Generated by immunoSEQ multiplex PCR, the TCRdb table keeps only in-frame clones and is missing some. In the table there are around 61,000 clones, roughly half of which are singletons. This record belongs to a study of CD8+ T cells in alopecia areata. The V gene's germline CDR1 is LNHDA and CDR2 SQIVND (reference sequence). Trimming cost V 2 bases and J 0 bases, with 8 bases left between them. The CDR3 has 15 amino acids. Whole-study findings and limits: Mice showed clearer TCR sharing than patients did, a gap that was possibly HLA-related.

Sequenced here: CD8+ T cells sorted from blood, sampled at week 0. The chain links TRBV19 to TRBJ2-1; D ambiguous. The sequence was obtained from a human donor with alopecia areata. CDR3 nucleotides: TGTGCCAGTAGTATAATCCCTACCTCCTACAATGAGCAGTTCTTC. This translates into CASSIIPTSYNEQFF.